This TCR beta chain stems from a study of blood T cell repertoires in COVID-19. Study-wide context: Acute-phase and convalescent COVID-19 samples originated in the United States, Italy and Spain. Nucleic acid was either cDNA or gDNA, and it came from T cells, B-cell-depleted T cells, or PBMCs.

Methods used by the authors: The authors estimated nucleated cell counts from reference gene primer amplification. This table comes from immunoSEQ multiplex PCR, and its TCRdb copy is limited to in-frame clones, with some not included. V, J and clone size derive from that table, while D and trimming were established from the DNA sequence. The table includes a few hundred thousand clones, 80% to 90% detected once. This clone has just one count. V lost 5 bases, J lost 4 bases, and 17 bases lay in between. Germline values: CDR1 MNHEY, CDR2 SVGAGI. CDR3 length: 15 amino acids. Sequences were obtained from peripheral blood. This TCR was sampled from a man older than 75 with acute or convalescent COVID-19. V usage is TRBV6-5 and J usage is TRBJ2-5, with TRBD1 as a possible D gene (6 bases). The CDR3 DNA reads as TGTGCCAGCAGTATCAACCGGGGACAATCAGAGACCCAGTACTTC. This sequence encodes CASSINRGQSETQYF.